This record looks at one TCR beta chain sequence and its context. The antigen is undetermined. Germline values: CDR1 SGHTA, CDR2 FQGNSA. This CDR3 is built from 14 residues. Deletions cut 5 bases from V and 5 bases from J, with 15 bases between. This sample is drawn from a study of T cells in Graves' hyperthyroidism and ophthalmopathy. Study-level results: A 13 V-J model separated ophthalmopathy from stable hyperthyroidism.

Patients aged 18 to 65 had newly diagnosed hyperthyroidism of under 2 months' duration. Criteria for exclusion of patients were uncontrolled infection, other autoimmune disease, pregnancy or lactation. A roughly 10 ml volume of fresh peripheral blood provided the PBMCs. What was amplified from RNA transcripts were TCR beta CDR3 regions. When the TCR CDR3 underwent first-round RT-PCR, the HTBI primer set was used. TCRdb independently ran MiXCR on the multiplex PCR reads; one entry per CDR3 protein. The sample has about 680,000 distinct CDR3 sequences, 35% seen once. The TCR sequence derives from a woman aged 40 to 50 with Graves' hyperthyroidism. The chain combines TRBV7-2 with TRBJ1-1; D is ambiguous. Sequences were obtained from blood. The CDR3: CASSQDQRETEAFF. The CDR3 bases are TGTGCCAGCAGCCAAGATCAAAGGGAGACTGAAGCTTTCTTT.